These 26 T cell receptor beta chains originate from one sample sequenced in a study of shared clonotypes between healthy human individuals (dated by TCRdb to about 2020). CD8 naive samples were obtained by positive selection for CCR7 among CD45RO-negative cells, yielding a CD45RA+CCR7+ population from which TemRA cells were excluded. The library relied on the immunoSEQ multiplex PCR assay. TCRdb holds this immuneACCESS table with in-frame rearrangements only. Some clones are missing; in checked studies, unresolved V genes explain under half, and the rest has no known cause. The sample table lists about 2 million clones, about 95% of them with a count of one. The top ten constitute about 1.1% of the sample. The sequenced sample consisted of naive CD8+ T cells sorted from blood. Explained via the paper, the cell subset or site label denotes: CD45RA+CCR7+. All receptors derive from a man aged 18 to 30 in good health.

The CDR3 DNA follows: TGTGCCAGCAGCCAAGAGGGGAATTTGGGTCAGCCCCAGCATTTT. This sequence encodes CASSQEGNLGQPQHF. The rearrangement links TRBV4-2 to TRBJ1-5; D remains ambiguous. This CDR3 is built from 15 residues. The germline V gene has CDR1 LGHNA and CDR2 YNFKEQ. Trimming took off 0 bases at V and 6 bases at J, with 12 bases between the two ends.

The chain is built from TRBV5-6 and TRBJ2-1, with a possible D match to TRBD2 (6 bases). The CDR3 is 14 residues long. Deletions cut 2 bases from V and 3 bases from J, with 9 bases between. The germline V gene encodes CDR1 SGHDT and CDR2 YYEEEE. The CDR3 protein is CASSFWGVYNEQFF. In DNA form, the CDR3 reads TGTGCCAGCAGCTTCTGGGGGGTCTACAATGAGCAGTTCTTC.

For this clone: The sample holds other DNA sequences that translate to the same CDR3. V gene TRBV6-1 combines with J gene TRBJ2-7, with D possibly being TRBD2 (6 bases). The CDR3 runs to 13 residues. Germline V lookup: CDR1 MNHNS, CDR2 SASEGT. Deletions cut 5 bases from V and 0 bases from J, with 8 bases between. CDR3 in amino acids: CASSPGSSYEQYF. Here the CDR3 DNA reads TGTGCCAGCAGTCCCGGGAGCTCCTACGAGCAGTACTTC.

This sequence joins TRBV28 and TRBJ2-7; D is unclear. The CDR3 consists of 15 residues. Trimming cost V 3 bases and J 3 bases, with 15 bases left between them. Germline V gives CDR1 MDHEN, CDR2 SYDVKM. In nucleotides, the CDR3 is TGTGCCAGCAGTTTCGTTCGGGCAGCCCTCTACGAGCAGTACTTC. The encoded protein is CASSFVRAALYEQYF.

This clone was counted a single time. The rearrangement joins TRBV28 to TRBJ2-3; no clear D gene. The V and J ends lost 3 bases and 0 bases respectively, with 10 bases between them. Germline loops: CDR1 MDHEN, CDR2 SYDVKM. This CDR3 has 15 amino acids. In DNA, the CDR3 is TGTGCCAGCAGTTTCTCCCGGATTAGCACAGATACGCAGTATTTT. Translating gives CASSFSRISTDTQYF.

The chain is built from TRBV4-1 and TRBJ1-1, with unresolved D. The V end lost 5 bases, the J end lost 1 base, and 8 bases lay between the germline ends. The CDR3 has 13 amino acids. Germline CDR1 reads MGHRA; CDR2 reads YSYEKL. The CDR3 coding sequence is TGCGCCAGCAGCGATGTAGCGAACACTGAAGCTTTCTTT. Amino acids: CASSDVANTEAFF.

This rearrangement joins TRBV13 to TRBJ2-7, with D possibly being TRBD2 (5 bases). The germline V gene has CDR1 PRHDT and CDR2 FYEKMQ (reference sequence). The CDR3 totals 15 residues. V was clipped by 5 bases and J by 4 bases, with 18 bases between them. CDR3 protein: CASSLLEGLRYEQYF. The CDR3 DNA sequence: TGTGCCAGCAGCCTCCTTGAGGGTTTAAGGTACGAGCAGTACTTC.

This chain joins TRBV7-9 and TRBJ2-5; TRBD2 matches at 8 bases. This CDR3 has 14 amino acids. V trimming: 5 bases; J trimming: 5 bases; junction bases outside the gene matches: 7. In germline, CDR1 is SEHNR, CDR2 FQNEAQ (reference sequence). CDR3 residues: CASSQGPGGETQYF. In nucleotides, the CDR3 is TGTGCCAGCAGCCAGGGCCCGGGGGGGGAGACCCAGTACTTC.

V gene TRBV4-1 combines with J gene TRBJ2-2; D is unresolved. Trimming pared 1 base from V and 2 bases from J, leaving 11 bases between. The germline V gene encodes CDR1 MGHRA and CDR2 YSYEKL. This CDR3 is 16 amino acids long. As DNA, the CDR3 is TGCGCCAGCAGCCAAGGTGTTAGCCCAAACACCGGGGAGCTGTTTTTT. It translates to CASSQGVSPNTGELFF.

This clone appeared a single time. J is TRBJ2-7 and V is TRBV23-1, with 8 bases that match TRBD2. TRBV23-1 belongs to the ORF category, with a function that is uncertain. J gave up 3 bases and V 0 bases, and 13 bases lay outside the gene matches. CDR3 length equals 18 residues. CDR3 DNA sequence: TGCGCCAGCAGTCAATCACACCCTCCCGGGACTAGGCACTACGAGCAGTACTTC. Protein product: CASSQSHPPGTRHYEQYF.

The rearrangement links TRBV6-5 to TRBJ2-7; tentative D call: TRBD1 (6 bases). The V end lost 6 bases, the J end lost 2 bases, and 17 bases lay between the germline ends. This CDR3 region has 15 residues. Germline CDR1 MNHEY, CDR2 SVGAGI. The CDR3 region is CASSPTPEGAYEQYF. CDR3 DNA sequence: TGTGCCAGCAGCCCTACTCCAGAGGGGGCCTACGAGCAGTACTTC.

The V call is TRBV11-2, the J call TRBJ1-1; no firm D call. Germline values: CDR1 SGHAT, CDR2 FQNNGV. V gave up 0 bases and J gave up 0 bases, with 11 bases separating them. This CDR3 is built from 16 residues. The CDR3 reads CASSLDQEELNTEAFF. CDR3 coding DNA: TGTGCCAGCAGCTTAGATCAGGAAGAATTGAACACTGAAGCTTTCTTT.

The genes are TRBV7-9 and TRBJ1-4; unclear D gene. CDR3 length: 14 amino acids. V gave up 5 bases and J gave up 5 bases, with 12 bases separating them. Germline CDR1 SEHNR, CDR2 FQNEAQ (reference sequence). The CDR3 spells CASSQGPHNEKLFF. The CDR3 bases are TGTGCCAGCAGCCAAGGGCCCCACAATGAAAAACTGTTTTTT.

The chain joins TRBV28 to TRBJ2-7, with a tentative D call TRBD2 (6 bases). Germline lookup yields CDR1 MDHEN and CDR2 SYDVKM. Trimming removed 5 bases from V and 5 bases from J, with 13 bases in between. CDR3 size: 13 residues. The DNA of the CDR3 is TGTGCCAGCAGTCCGGTAGGAGGGAACGAGCAGTACTTC. It specifies CASSPVGGNEQYF.

The V and J genes are TRBV6-5 and TRBJ1-1; TRBD1 matches 8 bases. The germline CDR1 and CDR2 sequences are MNHEY and SVGAGI. The V segment lost 4 bases and the J segment 8 bases; nucleotides outside the gene matches: 3. This CDR3 has 12 amino acids. CDR3 DNA: TGTGCCAGCAGTTTGGACAGGGTCGAAGCTTTCTTT. This gives the protein CASSLDRVEAFF.

The chain recombines TRBV27 with TRBJ2-7, with unresolved D. The CDR3 consists of 15 residues. V was cut by 3 bases and J by 0 bases, with 12 bases left in between. Germline V lookup: CDR1 MNHEY, CDR2 SMNVEV (reference sequence). CDR3 sequence: CASSFGSSSSYEQYF. The CDR3 coding sequence is TGTGCCAGCAGTTTCGGGTCCTCGAGCTCCTACGAGCAGTACTTC.

The V and J genes are TRBV9 and TRBJ2-2, with TRBD1 identical over 8 bases. Germline V gene sequence: CDR1 SGDLS, CDR2 YYNGEE. This CDR3 contains 16 residues. The ends lost 3 bases at V and 8 bases at J; junction bases unmatched: 12. CDR3 sequence: CASSAGAGGAVGELFF. CDR3 coding DNA: TGTGCCAGCAGCGCAGGGGCAGGGGGCGCAGTAGGGGAGCTGTTTTTT. Drawing the rest from reference TRBV9 and TRBJ2-2, the complete variable domain is DSGVTQTPKHLITATGQRVTLRCSPRSGDLSVYWYQQSLDQGLQFLIQYYNGEERAKGNILERFSAQQFPDLHSELNLSSLELGDSALYFCASSAGAGGAVGELFFGEGSRLTVL.

The chain carries TRBV2 and TRBJ2-5; 8 bases align to TRBD2. The CDR3 runs to 15 residues. Germline V gene sequence: CDR1 SNHLY, CDR2 FYNNEI. Germline trimming cut 4 bases from V and 2 bases from J; bases unmatched to any gene: 6. The CDR3 DNA reads as TGTGCCAGCAGTGCCGGGGGGGCCCTGCAAGAGACCCAGTACTTC. The encoded protein is CASSAGGALQETQYF.

This clone has just a few counts. The V and J genes are TRBV4-1 and TRBJ2-1; TRBD1 or TRBD2 may be the D gene (6 bases each). CDR1 and CDR2 (germline): MGHRA, YSYEKL. Between the trimmed V and J ends, which lost 4 bases and 6 bases, there was a span of 10 bases. This CDR3 has 13 amino acids. CDR3 loop: CASSPRGLNEQFF. DNA of the CDR3: TGCGCCAGCAGCCCCCGGGGGCTCAATGAGCAGTTCTTC.

This rearrangement joins TRBV5-1 to TRBJ2-3; D might be TRBD1 or TRBD2, each matching 5 bases. Trimming cost V 4 bases and J 0 bases, with 12 bases left between them. The CDR3 is 15 amino acids. Germline lookup yields CDR1 SGHRS and CDR2 YFSETQ. The chain's CDR3 is CASSPWGGSTDTQYF. The CDR3 DNA is TGCGCCAGCAGCCCTTGGGGCGGGAGCACAGATACGCAGTATTTT.

The chain uses TRBV29-1 and TRBJ1-1; D is perhaps TRBD1 (5 bases). The CDR3 totals 12 residues. The germline CDR1 and CDR2 sequences are SQVTM and ANQGSEA. Trimming left V 3 bases short and J 6 bases short, with 11 bases between. CDR3 residues: CSVDSGDSEAFF. The CDR3 DNA sequence: TGCAGCGTTGACTCGGGGGACTCTGAAGCTTTCTTT.

In the case of this clone: The same CDR3 can be traced to other DNA sequences in this sample. The rearrangement links TRBV30 to TRBJ2-7; 7 nucleotides line up with TRBD1. Germline V CDR1 and CDR2: GTSNPN, SVGIG (reference sequence). The V segment lost 0 bases and the J segment 4 bases; nucleotides outside the gene matches: 6. The CDR3 length is 14 residues. The CDR3 DNA follows: TGTGCCTGGAGTGTTGTAGGGGGCGTTTACGAGCAGTACTTC. Translating gives CAWSVVGGVYEQYF.

The chain couples TRBV4-3 to TRBJ1-6; the D is unclear. The V end was cut by 1 base, the J end by 8 bases, with 12 bases between. The CDR3 consists of 15 residues. Germline V lookup: CDR1 LGHNA, CDR2 YSLEER. In nucleotides, the CDR3 is TGCGCCAGCAGCCAAGTTTGGGTGGAAGATTCACCCCTCCACTTT. Its translation is CASSQVWVEDSPLHF.

The chain joins TRBV4-1 to TRBJ1-5; 8 nucleotides agree with TRBD1. V lost 4 bases and J lost 10; bases outside the gene matches: 9. Per the germline V gene, CDR1 is MGHRA and CDR2 is YSYEKL. The CDR3 consists of 14 residues. CDR3 bases: TGCGCCAGCAGCCCGAAGGACAGGGACCTACCCCAGCATTTT. Translating it yields CASSPKDRDLPQHF.

The chain recombines TRBV4-3 with TRBJ2-3; D may be TRBD2 (6 bases). This CDR3 has 17 residues. CDR1 is LGHNA and CDR2 is YSLEER in the germline V gene. Between the trimmed V and J ends, which lost 0 bases and 2 bases, there was a span of 15 bases. The CDR3 reads CASSQDEVAEITDTQYF. DNA of the CDR3: TGCGCCAGCAGCCAAGATGAAGTAGCGGAGATCACAGATACGCAGTATTTT.

The V and J genes are TRBV7-9 and TRBJ2-7, with D possibly matching TRBD2 (6 bases). This CDR3 is built from 15 residues. Trimming took 5 bases from V and 2 from J, leaving 16 bases between them. Germline V gene lookup returns CDR1 SEHNR and CDR2 FQNEAQ (reference sequence). The CDR3 loop reads CASSPRDGDTYEQYF. CDR3 sequence (DNA): TGTGCCAGCAGCCCGCGGGACGGAGATACCTACGAGCAGTACTTC.